The rows below give T cell receptor beta chains drawn from one sample of a study of blood T cell repertoires in COVID-19. The protocol was immunoSEQ multiplex PCR, while the TCRdb copy is restricted to in-frame clones and leaves out a portion. Among over 70,000 clones listed, approximately 86% were seen once. The sample taken for sequencing was peripheral blood. The receptor set was obtained from a human donor in a cohort sampled during active COVID-19. Each CDR3 is given with its conserved first and last residue. D genes are given only for firm matches. Only part of the rows carry a size: once, few, many, or a class if the clone is expanded.

CDR3nt: TGTGCCAGCAGTTTATTGCCCGGGAGGTTAGTGGGAAACACCATATATTTT; CDR3aa: CASSLLPGRLVGNTIYF; j_gene: TRBJ1-3; d_gene: NA; len: 17; abundance: NA; v_gene: TRBV28
CDR3nt: TGTGCCAGCAGCTTAGGTCTAGCGGGAGAGGCAGATACGCAGTATTTT; CDR3aa: CASSLGLAGEADTQYF; j_gene: TRBJ2-3; d_gene: TRBD2; len: 16; abundance: NA; v_gene: TRBV7-3
CDR3nt: TGTGCCAGCAGCCCCGGACTAGCGGGAGCCGGGGAGCTGTTTTTT; CDR3aa: CASSPGLAGAGELFF; j_gene: TRBJ2-2; d_gene: TRBD2; len: 15; abundance: few; v_gene: TRBV3-1/TRBV3-2
CDR3nt: TGTGCCAGCAGTCCACAAGCGGGAGTAGAAGGCGAGCAGTACTTC; CDR3aa: CASSPQAGVEGEQYF; j_gene: TRBJ2-7; d_gene: TRBD2; len: 15; abundance: many; v_gene: TRBV7-8
CDR3nt: TGTGCCAGCAGCCGAGTCTCCTCCTATAATTCACCCCTCCACTTT; CDR3aa: CASSRVSSYNSPLHF; j_gene: TRBJ1-6; d_gene: NA; len: 15; abundance: NA; v_gene: TRBV27
CDR3nt: TGTGCCAGCAGTTTCCGGACAGTTGGCACTGAAGCTTTCTTT; CDR3aa: CASSFRTVGTEAFF; j_gene: TRBJ1-1; d_gene: NA; len: 14; abundance: NA; v_gene: TRBV27
CDR3nt: TGTGCCAGCAGTCTCCGGGACAGCCAAGAGACCCAGTACTTC; CDR3aa: CASSLRDSQETQYF; j_gene: TRBJ2-5; d_gene: TRBD1; len: 14; abundance: NA; v_gene: TRBV27
CDR3nt: TGTGCCAGCAGCCCGACAGGGTTTTCTGCGGTCGAGCAGTACTTC; CDR3aa: CASSPTGFSAVEQYF; j_gene: TRBJ2-7; d_gene: TRBD1; len: 15; abundance: NA; v_gene: TRBV3-1/TRBV3-2
CDR3nt: TGTGCCAGCAGCAGACAGCCCGTCTACGAGCAGTACTTC; CDR3aa: CASSRQPVYEQYF; j_gene: TRBJ2-7; d_gene: NA; len: 13; abundance: NA; v_gene: TRBV6-5
CDR3nt: TGCGCCAGCAGCCAAGAGGGAGGACAAAGTTCTGGAAACACCATATATTTT; CDR3aa: CASSQEGGQSSGNTIYF; j_gene: TRBJ1-3; d_gene: NA; len: 17; abundance: NA; v_gene: TRBV4-1
CDR3nt: TGTGCCAGCAGCTTCCGGACAGGGGAGGGCGGCTACACCTTC; CDR3aa: CASSFRTGEGGYTF; j_gene: TRBJ1-2; d_gene: TRBD1; len: 14; abundance: NA; v_gene: TRBV11-2
CDR3nt: TGTGCCAGCAGTTACGACCAGCGAGCCGGGGAGCTGTTTTTT; CDR3aa: CASSYDQRAGELFF; j_gene: TRBJ2-2; d_gene: NA; len: 14; abundance: NA; v_gene: TRBV6-5
CDR3nt: TGTGCCAGCAGTCACCGGGGGGGGCTCTACGAGCAGTACTTC; CDR3aa: CASSHRGGLYEQYF; j_gene: TRBJ2-7; d_gene: TRBD2; len: 14; abundance: NA; v_gene: TRBV6-5
CDR3nt: TGTGCCAGCAGTAATCAGGGGGCTTATGACTATGGCTACACCTTC; CDR3aa: CASSNQGAYDYGYTF; j_gene: TRBJ1-2; d_gene: TRBD1; len: 15; abundance: NA; v_gene: TRBV6-5
CDR3nt: TGTGCCAGCAGCGTGCCGGACTGGAACACCGGGGAGCTGTTTTTT; CDR3aa: CASSVPDWNTGELFF; j_gene: TRBJ2-2; d_gene: NA; len: 15; abundance: NA; v_gene: TRBV9
CDR3nt: TGTGCCAACAAACTAAAGACAGGGGCGCAAGAGACCCAGTACTTC; CDR3aa: CANKLKTGAQETQYF; j_gene: TRBJ2-5; d_gene: TRBD1; len: 15; abundance: NA; v_gene: TRBV27
CDR3nt: TGCGCCAGCAGCTTCGCAGGGGACTATGGCTACACCTTC; CDR3aa: CASSFAGDYGYTF; j_gene: TRBJ1-2; d_gene: NA; len: 13; abundance: NA; v_gene: TRBV5-1
CDR3nt: TGTGCCAGCAGCATAGACAGGCCAATCTCCTACGAGCAGTACTTC; CDR3aa: CASSIDRPISYEQYF; j_gene: TRBJ2-7; d_gene: NA; len: 15; abundance: NA; v_gene: TRBV11-1
CDR3nt: TGTGCCAGCAGTGAAGAGGGGGCGGGCTACACCTTC; CDR3aa: CASSEEGAGYTF; j_gene: TRBJ1-2; d_gene: TRBD1; len: 12; abundance: few; v_gene: TRBV25-1
CDR3nt: TGTGCCAGCAGCTTGGAGGTGGGGCTAGGTAATCAGCCCCAGCATTTT; CDR3aa: CASSLEVGLGNQPQHF; j_gene: TRBJ1-5; d_gene: NA; len: 16; abundance: NA; v_gene: TRBV5-8